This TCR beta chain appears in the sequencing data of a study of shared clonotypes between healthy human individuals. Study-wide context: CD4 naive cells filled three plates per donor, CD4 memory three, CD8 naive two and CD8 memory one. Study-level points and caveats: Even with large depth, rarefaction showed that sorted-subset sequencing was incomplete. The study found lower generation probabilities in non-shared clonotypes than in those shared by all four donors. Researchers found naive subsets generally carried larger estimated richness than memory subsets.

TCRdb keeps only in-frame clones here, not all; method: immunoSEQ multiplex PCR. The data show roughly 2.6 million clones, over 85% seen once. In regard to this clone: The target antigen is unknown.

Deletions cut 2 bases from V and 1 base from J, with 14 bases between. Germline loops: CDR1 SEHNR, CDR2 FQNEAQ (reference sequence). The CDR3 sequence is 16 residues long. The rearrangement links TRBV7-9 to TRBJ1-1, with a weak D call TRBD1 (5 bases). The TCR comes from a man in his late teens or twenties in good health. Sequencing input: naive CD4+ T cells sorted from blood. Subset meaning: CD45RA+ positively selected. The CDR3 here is CASSLYEGRKNTEAFF. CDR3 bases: TGTGCCAGCAGCTTATATGAGGGGAGAAAGAACACTGAAGCTTTCTTT.